One sample yielded the 12 T cell receptor beta chains listed below, sequenced in a study of T-cell reconstitution after alpha-beta-depleted transplantation in children. Preparation of the TCRbeta library was carried out with unique molecular identifiers. TCRdb reprocessed the PCR reads with MiXCR, giving one entry per CDR3 protein. The sample contains some 830,000 distinct CDR3 sequences, under 20% of which appear only once. Sequencing used PBMCs, mostly from graft donor cells, obtained 360 days after TCRalphabeta/CD19-depleted stem cell transplant. These receptors came from a male patient between 10 and 17 years old who had a stem cell transplant for acute lymphoblastic leukemia, so the T cells may come from the graft donor.

This chain connects TRBV5-1 to TRBJ2-7; TRBD2 is a possible D gene (6 bases). This CDR3 comprises 15 residues. Germline V gives CDR1 SGHRS, CDR2 YFSETQ. V was cut by 4 bases and J by 7 bases, with 21 bases left in between. The DNA of the CDR3 is TGCGCCAGCAGCGTCGACTGGCGGGATCGGTATGAGCAGTACTTC. This sequence encodes CASSVDWRDRYEQYF.

The chain is built from TRBV4-1 and TRBJ2-5, with TRBD2 identical over 8 bases. J lost 6 bases, V lost 4 bases, and 10 bases had no gene match. This CDR3 spans 15 amino acids. Germline CDR1 and CDR2: MGHRA and YSYEKL. In nucleotides, the CDR3 is TGCGCCAGCAGCCTAACGGGAGGGCCAAGTAAGACCCAGTACTTC. It translates to CASSLTGGPSKTQYF.

This chain uses TRBV18 with TRBJ2-5, with D possibly TRBD2 on 5 matching bases. This CDR3 is built from 15 residues. Germline V gene sequence: CDR1 KGHSH, CDR2 LQKENI. V lost 1 base, J lost 5 bases, and 14 bases lay in between. Here the CDR3 reads CASSPQKHGKETQYF. The CDR3 bases are TGTGCCAGCTCACCACAAAAACACGGGAAGGAGACCCAGTACTTC.

This clonotype was picked up a small number of times. The chain couples TRBV9 to TRBJ2-1, with D tentatively TRBD2 (6 bases). The germline V gene encodes CDR1 SGDLS and CDR2 YYNGEE. CDR3 size: 18 residues. Trimming cost V 4 bases and J 4 bases, with 24 bases left between them. The CDR3 region is CASSPTPHVGSDYNEQFF. CDR3 in DNA: TGTGCCAGCAGCCCGACGCCCCATGTCGGGAGTGATTACAATGAGCAGTTCTTC.

The chain recombines TRBV6-5 with TRBJ1-1, with 10 bases fitting TRBD1. This CDR3 is built from 14 residues. Losses at the gene ends were 2 bases for V and 8 bases for J; bases not matched to a gene: 5. From germline, CDR1 is MNHEY and CDR2 SVGAGI. The CDR3 bases are TGTGCCAGCAGTTACGCGGACAGGGGGGTGGAAGCTTTCTTT. Translating gives CASSYADRGVEAFF.

Only a few counts were recorded for this clonotype. The V and J genes are TRBV18 and TRBJ2-1, with 7 bases identical to TRBD1. Germline CDR1 and CDR2: KGHSH and LQKENI. With 3 bases clipped from V and 9 bases from J, the junction kept 8 bases outside the gene matches. The CDR3 length is 14 residues. CDR3 bases: TGTGCCAGCTCACCGCGCCCGACAGGGAGTGAGCAGTTCTTC. Protein sequence: CASSPRPTGSEQFF.

This clonotype appeared many times. This chain connects TRBV5-1 to TRBJ2-7; D call uncertain. CDR1 is SGHRS, CDR2 YFSETQ, per germline. The CDR3 spans 12 residues. With 0 bases removed from V and 9 bases from J, the gap between germline ends came to 10 bases. The CDR3 region is CASSLEGPGQYF. In nucleotides, the CDR3 is TGCGCCAGCAGCTTGGAGGGTCCTGGGCAGTACTTC. The full variable domain, with the rest looked up from reference TRBV5-1 and TRBJ2-7, is KAGVTQTPRYLIKTRGQQVTLSCSPISGHRSVSWYQQTPGQGLQFLFEYFSETQRNKGNFPGRFSGRQFSNSRSEMNVSTLELGDSALYLCASSLEGPGQYFGPGTRLTVT.

This clonotype was recorded at least ten times. The V and J genes are TRBV12-3 or TRBV12-4 and TRBJ2-1, with D perhaps TRBD2 (5 bases). CDR3 length: 11 amino acids. With 6 bases removed from V and 10 bases from J, the gap between germline ends came to 10 bases. DNA for the CDR3: TGTGCCAGCAGCCGGAGAGGGGAGCAGTTCTTC. Its translation: CASSRRGEQFF.

V gene TRBV5-5 combines with J gene TRBJ1-2; no firm D call. The V end lost 4 bases, the J end lost 4 bases, and 11 bases lay between the germline ends. The CDR3 consists of 13 residues. Germline V CDR1 and CDR2: SGHKS, YYEKEE (reference sequence). The CDR3 protein is CASSTTRSYGYTF. In DNA, the CDR3 is TGTGCCAGCAGCACAACACGGTCCTATGGCTACACCTTC.

In its sample, this clonotype was seen a few times. The genes are TRBV12-3 or TRBV12-4 and TRBJ2-2, with unresolved D. Trimming shortened V by 3 bases and J by 10 bases, and 18 bases separated the two germline ends. CDR3 length equals 15 residues. The DNA for the CDR3 is TGTGCCAGCAGTTTCTCCCTCTTCCTACCGGAGGAGCTGTTTTTT. It translates to CASSFSLFLPEELFF.

This clonotype was seen more than once but under ten times. The chain joins TRBV9 to TRBJ2-3, with D maybe TRBD2 (6 bases). Trimming removed 0 bases at V and 6 bases at J, with 14 bases between. CDR1 and CDR2 (germline): SGDLS, YYNGEE. The CDR3 runs to 15 residues. The CDR3 coding sequence is TGTGCCAGCAGCGTAGTGGTAGCGGCAATGGATACGCAGTATTTT. Translation: CASSVVVAAMDTQYF.

This clonotype came up many times. The J gene is TRBJ2-7, the V gene TRBV12-3 or TRBV12-4; TRBD1 might be the D (6 bases). CDR3 length: 13 residues. Trimming left V 3 bases short and J 2 bases short, with 8 bases between. In DNA form, the CDR3 reads TGTGCCAGCAGTTTTGGGACACCCTACGAGCAGTACTTC. Translating it yields CASSFGTPYEQYF.